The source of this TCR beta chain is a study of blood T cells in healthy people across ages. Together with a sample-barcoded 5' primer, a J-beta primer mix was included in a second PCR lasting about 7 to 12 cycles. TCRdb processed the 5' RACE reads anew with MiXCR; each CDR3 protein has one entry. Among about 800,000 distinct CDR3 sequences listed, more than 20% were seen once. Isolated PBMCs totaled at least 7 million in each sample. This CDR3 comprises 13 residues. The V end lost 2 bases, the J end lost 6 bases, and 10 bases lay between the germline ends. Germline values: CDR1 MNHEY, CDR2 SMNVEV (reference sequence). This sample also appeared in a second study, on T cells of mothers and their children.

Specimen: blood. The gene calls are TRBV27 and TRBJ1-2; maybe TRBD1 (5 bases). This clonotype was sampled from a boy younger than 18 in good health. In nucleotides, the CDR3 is TGTGCCAGCAGTTTAGGGACCTCTGATGGCTACACCTTC. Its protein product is CASSLGTSDGYTF.